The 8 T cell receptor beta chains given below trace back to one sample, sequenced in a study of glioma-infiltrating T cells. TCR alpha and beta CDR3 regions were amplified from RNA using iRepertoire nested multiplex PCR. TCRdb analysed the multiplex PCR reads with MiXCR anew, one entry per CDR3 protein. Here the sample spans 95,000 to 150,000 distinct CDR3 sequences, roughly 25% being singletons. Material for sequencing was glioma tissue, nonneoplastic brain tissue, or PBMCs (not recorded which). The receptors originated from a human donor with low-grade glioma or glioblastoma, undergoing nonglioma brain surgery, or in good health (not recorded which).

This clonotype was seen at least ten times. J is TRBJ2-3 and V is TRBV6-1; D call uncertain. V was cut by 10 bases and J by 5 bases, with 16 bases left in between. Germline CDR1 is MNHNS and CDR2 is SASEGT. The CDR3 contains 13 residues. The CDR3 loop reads CAISPRRRDTQYF. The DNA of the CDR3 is TGTGCCATTTCGCCCCGGCGTCGAGATACGCAGTATTTT.

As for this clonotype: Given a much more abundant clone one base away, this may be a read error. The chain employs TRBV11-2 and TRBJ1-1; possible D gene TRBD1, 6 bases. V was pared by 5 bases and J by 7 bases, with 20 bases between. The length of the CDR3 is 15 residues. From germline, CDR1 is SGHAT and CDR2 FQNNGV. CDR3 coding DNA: TGTGCCAGCAGCCCCAGGTCTGCAGGGGTCGGTGAAGCTTTCTTT. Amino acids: CASSPRSAGVGEAFF.

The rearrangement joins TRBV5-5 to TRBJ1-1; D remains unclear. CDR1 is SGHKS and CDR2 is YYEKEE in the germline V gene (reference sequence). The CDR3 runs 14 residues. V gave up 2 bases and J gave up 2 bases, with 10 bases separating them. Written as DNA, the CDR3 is TGTGCCAGCAGCTTCGGTCAGTCTAACACTGAAGCTTTCTTT. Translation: CASSFGQSNTEAFF.

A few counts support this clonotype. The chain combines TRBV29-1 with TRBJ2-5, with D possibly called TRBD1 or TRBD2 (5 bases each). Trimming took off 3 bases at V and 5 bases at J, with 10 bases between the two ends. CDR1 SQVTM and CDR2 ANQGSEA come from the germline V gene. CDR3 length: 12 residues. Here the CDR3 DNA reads TGCAGCGTTGAGCCGGGACCGGAGACCCAGTACTTC. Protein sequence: CSVEPGPETQYF.

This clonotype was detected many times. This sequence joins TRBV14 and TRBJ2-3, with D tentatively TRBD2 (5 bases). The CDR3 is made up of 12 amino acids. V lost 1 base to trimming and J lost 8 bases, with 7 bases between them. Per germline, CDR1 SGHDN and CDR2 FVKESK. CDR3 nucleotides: TGTGCCAGCAGCCAAGCAGAGGGTACGCAGTATTTT. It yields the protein CASSQAEGTQYF.

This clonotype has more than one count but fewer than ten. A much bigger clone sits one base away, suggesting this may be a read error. The CDR3 nucleotides are TGTGCCACCAGCAGAAGACCCCGACAGGGGGCTAACTATGGCTACACCTTC. This gives the protein CATSRRPRQGANYGYTF. This chain links TRBV15 with TRBJ1-2, with TRBD1 identical over 9 bases. The length of the CDR3 is 17 residues. Germline trimming cut 2 bases from V and 0 bases from J; bases unmatched to any gene: 7. Germline V CDR1 and CDR2: LNHNV, YYDKDF (reference sequence).

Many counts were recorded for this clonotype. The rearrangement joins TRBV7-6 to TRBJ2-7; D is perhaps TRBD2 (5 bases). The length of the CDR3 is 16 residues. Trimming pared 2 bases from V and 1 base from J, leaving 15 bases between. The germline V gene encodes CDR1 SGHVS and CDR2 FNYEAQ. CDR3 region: CASSLNPSGKSYEQYF. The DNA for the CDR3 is TGTGCCAGCAGCTTAAACCCCTCCGGGAAGTCCTACGAGCAGTACTTC.

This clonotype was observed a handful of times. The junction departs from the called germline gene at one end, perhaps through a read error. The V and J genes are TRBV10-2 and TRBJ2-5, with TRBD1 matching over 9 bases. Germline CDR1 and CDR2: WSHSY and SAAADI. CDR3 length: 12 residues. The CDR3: CATRQGGETQYF. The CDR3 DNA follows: TGTGCCACCCGACAGGGGGGAGAGACCCAGTACTTC.